Listed below are T cell receptor beta chains from one sample, sequenced in a study of Ad26.COV2.S vaccination and SARS-CoV-2 variants. Generated by immunoSEQ multiplex PCR, the TCRdb table keeps only in-frame clones and is missing some. The table shows 400,000 to 450,000 clones, with 92% occurring only once. Sample: peripheral blood, taken in a trial of Ad26.COV2.S vaccine versus placebo. These receptors were obtained from a person aged 18-60 years who received the Ad26.COV2.S COVID-19 vaccine or a placebo. Each CDR3 is given with its conserved first and last residue. A D gene is named only where the DNA matches it firmly. Only part of the rows carry a size: once, few, many, or a class if the clone is expanded.

>NA|NA|TRBV7-9|TRBJ2-2
TGTGCCAGCAGCTTAGCGGGGACGGGGAACACCGGGGAGCTGTTTTTT
CASSLAGTGNTGELFF
>NA|NA|TRBV30|TRBJ2-7
TGTGCCTGGGGACAGTCGCTCTCCTACGAGCAGTACTTC
CAWGQSLSYEQYF
>NA|once|TRBV11-3|TRBJ2-5
TGTGCCAGCAGCTTTAAGCTCGCAGGGTCGGCAGAGACCCAGTACTTC
CASSFKLAGSAETQYF
>TRBD2|NA|TRBV18|TRBJ2-5
TGTGCCAGCTCACCATTATCCCGCGGGGGGTCTAAAGAGACCCAGTACTTC
CASSPLSRGGSKETQYF
>NA|NA|TRBV19|TRBJ1-2
TGTGCCAGTACAGGGTTTAACTATGGCTACACCTTC
CASTGFNYGYTF
>NA|NA|TRBV18|TRBJ2-5
TGTGCCAGCTCACCAGCGGACTCCCAAGAGACCCAGTACTTC
CASSPADSQETQYF
>NA|NA|TRBV7-9|TRBJ1-1
TGTGCCAGCAGCTTAAACACTGAAGCTTTCTTT
CASSLNTEAFF
>NA|NA|TRBV9|TRBJ1-4
TGTGCCAGCAGCGACCCGACAAAGAGGCGTGAAAAACTGTTTTTT
CASSDPTKRREKLFF
>TRBD2|NA|TRBV9|TRBJ2-3
TGTGCCAGCAGCCCCGGGGACCGGGGGGTCACAGATACGCAGTATTTT
CASSPGDRGVTDTQYF
>NA|NA|TRBV12-3/TRBV12-4|TRBJ1-2
TGTGCCAGCAGAAACAGGACCTACTATGGCTACACCTTC
CASRNRTYYGYTF
>TRBD1|NA|TRBV10-1|TRBJ1-5
TGCGCCAGCAGACCCAGACAGGGGCGGATTAATCAGCCCCAGCATTTT
CASRPRQGRINQPQHF
>TRBD1|NA|TRBV5-1|TRBJ1-1
TGCGCCAGCAGCTCGAAAGGACAGGGGGACACTGAAGCTTTCTTT
CASSSKGQGDTEAFF
>NA|NA|TRBV24-1|TRBJ1-5
TGTGCCACCAGTGGACACTATAGCAATCAGCCCCAGCATTTT
CATSGHYSNQPQHF
>NA|NA|TRBV19|TRBJ2-7
TGTGCCAGCGGACAGACGGTCTACGAGCAGTACTTC
CASGQTVYEQYF
>TRBD1|NA|TRBV7-9|TRBJ2-5
TGTGCCAGCAGCTTAGGGACAGGGGAGGACCAAGAGACCCAGTACTTC
CASSLGTGEDQETQYF
>NA|NA|TRBV4-3|TRBJ2-1
TGCGCCAGCAGCCAAGATTGGGGGAGCGGGAATGAGCAGTTCTTC
CASSQDWGSGNEQFF
>NA|NA|TRBV7-2|TRBJ2-3
TGTGCCAGCAGCCGTAGCGGCCCTAGCACAGATACGCAGTATTTT
CASSRSGPSTDTQYF
>NA|NA|TRBV4-3|TRBJ1-6
TGCGCCAGCAGCCAAGATTCTAGCGGCCTCCACTTT
CASSQDSSGLHF